The following is a T cell receptor (beta chain) sequence with its context. This sample stems from a study of patients and donors after allogeneic stem cell transplantation. CDR1 and CDR2 (germline): KGHDR, SFDVKD. Deletions cut 2 bases from V and 9 bases from J, with 13 bases between. CDR3 length: 14 amino acids. TCRdb reprocessed the RT-PCR reads via MiXCR and lists one record per CDR3 protein. This sample yields 20,000 to 30,000 distinct CDR3 sequences, of which 42% are seen a single time; 60% to 85% belongs to the top ten. This chain uses TRBV24-1 with TRBJ2-1; D gene unclear. This clonotype originated in a human donor who was either an allogeneic HSCT recipient or a stem cell or donor lymphocyte infusion donor (not recorded which). It is not recorded whose cells these are; they may come from a transplant donor. The sequenced sample consisted of blood, either unsorted or a sorted T cell fraction (not recorded which). This CDR3 reads CATSDSYPTGEQFF. CDR3 sequence (DNA): TGTGCCACCAGTGATTCCTATCCGACCGGTGAGCAGTTCTTC.